This note documents a single T cell receptor beta chain sequence. What it binds is unknown. This sample is drawn from a study of immune evolution from preneoplasia to lung adenocarcinoma. Study-wide points: Clonality was highest in normal lung, lower in later-stage lesions apparently.

CDR1 SQVTM and CDR2 ANQGSEA come from the germline V gene. The CDR3 length is 12 residues. V shed 7 bases and J shed 0 bases, with 10 bases lying between them. Profiled with immunoSEQ multiplex PCR; TCRdb holds only in-frame clones, not every one. Of fewer than 9,000 clones listed, roughly 78% were seen once; the top ten hold 6% to 7.5%. The rearrangement joins TRBV29-1 to TRBJ2-7; D not resolved. The receptor was isolated from an older person with lung adenocarcinoma. Sequencing was performed on FFPE adjacent normal lung tissue. CDR3 loop: CSAYSTSYEQYF. CDR3 DNA sequence: TGCAGCGCTTACTCTACCTCCTACGAGCAGTACTTC.